The entry below describes one TCR beta chain. The sample is drawn from a study of blood T cell repertoires in COVID-19. On the study more broadly: T cells, B-cell-depleted T cells, or PBMCs provided the cDNA or gDNA that served as material.

The protocol was immunoSEQ multiplex PCR, while the TCRdb copy is restricted to in-frame clones and leaves out a portion. This table has 95,000 to 100,000 clones, roughly 79% appearing once. The CDR3 sequence is 18 residues long. CDR1 is SEHNR and CDR2 is FQNEAQ in the germline V gene (reference sequence). The ends lost 3 bases at V and 3 bases at J; junction bases unmatched: 11. Sequencing was performed on peripheral blood. This TCR was sampled from a man in his sixties or seventies with acute or convalescent COVID-19. This chain links TRBV7-9 with TRBJ2-1; 10 nucleotides align to TRBD1. The CDR3: CASSLGTGDTLDYNEQFF. The CDR3 DNA is TGTGCCAGCAGCTTGGGGACAGGGGACACCTTGGACTACAATGAGCAGTTCTTC.